This TCR beta chain was identified in a study of response to subunit inactivated influenza vaccine. Concerning this clonotype: Its antigen is still unknown.

General study points: Few new T cells, the authors suggested, are recruited by each seasonal influenza vaccination.

Germline V gene sequence: CDR1 LGHNA, CDR2 YNFKEQ. V was clipped by 3 bases and J by 8 bases, with 14 bases between them. CDR3 size: 14 residues. TCRdb passed the RT-PCR reads through MiXCR, listing each CDR3 protein once. The sample consists of around 650,000 distinct CDR3 sequences, approximately 14% of them appearing once. The receptor comes from a man aged 45 to 65 who received an inactivated influenza vaccine. This material consisted of PBMCs from blood, taken roughly 12 days after vaccination. The genes are TRBV4-2 and TRBJ2-1, with a possible D match to TRBD2 (6 bases). The CDR3 region is CASSHPGGRHEQFF. The CDR3 DNA reads TGTGCCAGCAGCCACCCCGGGGGAAGACATGAGCAGTTCTTC.